What follows is one TCR beta chain and its context. The sample belongs to a study of blood T cell repertoires in COVID-19. For the study at large: T cells, B-cell-depleted T cells, or PBMCs provided the cDNA or gDNA that served as material.

The CDR3 is 15 residues long. With 3 bases removed from V and 4 bases from J, the gap between germline ends came to 12 bases. Looked up from germline, CDR1 is PRHDT and CDR2 is FYEKMQ (reference sequence). Authors' methods: Reference gene primers were amplified, and this amplification served to estimate nucleated cell counts. The data were produced by immunoSEQ multiplex PCR, yet TCRdb's version contains in-frame clones alone and is incomplete. V and J calls and clone size follow that table, whereas D and trimming were derived from the DNA. The table shows 200,000 to 250,000 clones, with about four fifths occurring only once.

This TCR came from a young woman who had recovered from COVID-19. V usage is TRBV13 and J usage is TRBJ2-2; possible D gene TRBD1, 5 bases. What was sequenced was peripheral blood. Here the CDR3 reads CASSFRVGGTGELFF. The CDR3 DNA reads as TGTGCCAGCAGCTTCAGGGTTGGTGGCACCGGGGAGCTGTTTTTT.